This TCR beta chain was found in a study of early T cells in non-severe SARS-CoV-2 infection. From germline, CDR1 is SGHNT and CDR2 YYREEE (reference sequence). The CDR3 is made up of 16 amino acids. V shed 6 bases and J 8 bases; nucleotides not matched to a gene: 11. TCRdb recomputed calls from the 5' RACE reads with MiXCR, one row per CDR3 protein. The sample shows roughly 76,000 distinct CDR3 sequences, 12% of them seen only once. Material: whole blood. The rearrangement uses TRBV5-4 and TRBJ2-1, with 13 nucleotides matching TRBD2. The sequence came from an adult who was a healthcare worker with PCR-confirmed SARS-CoV-2 infection or an uninfected control (not recorded which). The CDR3 nucleotides are TGTGCCAGCAATAGCCGGACTAGCGGGAGTCAGGATGAGCAGTTCTTC. Residues: CASNSRTSGSQDEQFF.